Listed here are 2 T cell receptor beta chains from one sample, sequenced in a study of shared clonotypes between healthy human individuals. Naive CD8 cells lacked CD45RO, underwent positive selection for CCR7 and left out terminally differentiated effector memory CD45RA+ cells. Profiled with immunoSEQ multiplex PCR; TCRdb holds only in-frame clones, not every one. The sample holds 550,000 to 750,000 clones, about 90% seen once. Material for sequencing was naive CD8+ T cells sorted from blood. Receptor source: a man aged 25 to 40 in good health.

The chain uses TRBV4-2 and TRBJ2-7; no definite D call. The CDR3 has 14 amino acids. Germline CDR1 reads LGHNA; CDR2 reads YNFKEQ. Trimming cost V 3 bases and J 2 bases, with 11 bases left between them. CDR3 in DNA: TGTGCCAGCAGCCAGGCCCTAAATACCTACGAGCAGTACTTC. Its translation is CASSQALNTYEQYF.

The V call is TRBV4-3, the J call TRBJ2-7, with D unclear. The germline gives CDR1 LGHNA, CDR2 YSLEER. There are 14 residues in the CDR3. Trimming took 2 bases from V and 0 from J, leaving 8 bases between them. The CDR3 spells CASSQRLPSYEQYF. The CDR3 DNA reads as TGCGCCAGCAGCCAAAGGCTGCCCTCCTACGAGCAGTACTTC.